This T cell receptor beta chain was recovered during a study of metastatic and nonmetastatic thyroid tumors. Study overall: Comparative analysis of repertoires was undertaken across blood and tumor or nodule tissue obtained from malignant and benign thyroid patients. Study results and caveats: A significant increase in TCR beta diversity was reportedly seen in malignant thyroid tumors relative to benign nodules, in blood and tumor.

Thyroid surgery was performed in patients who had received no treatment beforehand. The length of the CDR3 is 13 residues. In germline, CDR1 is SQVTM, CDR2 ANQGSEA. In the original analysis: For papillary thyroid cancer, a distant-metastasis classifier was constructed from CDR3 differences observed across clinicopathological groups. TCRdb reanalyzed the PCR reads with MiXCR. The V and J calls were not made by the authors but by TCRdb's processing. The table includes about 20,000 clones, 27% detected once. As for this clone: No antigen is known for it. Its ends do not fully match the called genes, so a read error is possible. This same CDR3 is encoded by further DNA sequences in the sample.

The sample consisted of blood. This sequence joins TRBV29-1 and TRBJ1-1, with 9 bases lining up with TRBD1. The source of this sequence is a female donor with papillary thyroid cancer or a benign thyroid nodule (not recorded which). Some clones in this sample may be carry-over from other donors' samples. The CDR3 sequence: CSVSGTGSSEAFF. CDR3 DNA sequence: TGCAGCGTTTCGGGGACAGGGTCTTCTGAGGCTTTCTTT.